This passage covers 3 T cell receptor beta chains from one sample sequenced in a study of cytomegalovirus exposure and HLA in healthy donors. Researchers ran the PCR with 60 Vbeta and 13 Jbeta primers. Using immunoSEQ multiplex PCR, the repertoire was profiled, and TCRdb retains in-frame clones only, with some absent. Of some 220,000 clones listed, roughly 73% were seen once; the top ten hold around 0.44%. The sample was PBMCs. Source of these receptors: a boy aged 5-17 years in good health and CMV-seronegative.

The chain has TRBV18 and TRBJ1-2; the match to TRBD1 covers 8 bases. The germline V gene encodes CDR1 KGHSH and CDR2 LQKENI. This CDR3 contains 14 residues. V trimming: 3 bases; J trimming: 8 bases; junction bases outside the gene matches: 8. The DNA for the CDR3 is TGTGCCAGCTCACCGTCAGGGGGCGCGTTCGGCTACACCTTC. It codes for CASSPSGGAFGYTF.

J is TRBJ2-1 and V is TRBV10-1; 7 bases align to TRBD2. The germline CDR1 and CDR2 sequences are WNHNN and SYGVQD (reference sequence). V lost 8 bases and J lost 1; bases outside the gene matches: 5. CDR3 length: 14 residues. CDR3: CASGPSGSYNEQFF. The DNA of the CDR3 is TGCGCCAGCGGCCCTAGCGGTTCCTACAATGAGCAGTTCTTC.

The chain joins TRBV29-1 to TRBJ1-2; D is possibly TRBD1 (6 bases). This CDR3 contains 14 residues. The V gene's germline CDR1 is SQVTM and CDR2 ANQGSEA. Between the trimmed V and J ends, which lost 4 bases and 4 bases, there was a span of 16 bases. The CDR3 loop reads CSVAPRGAGYGYTF. CDR3 in DNA: TGCAGCGTTGCCCCCCGGGGGGCGGGCTATGGCTACACCTTC. The full variable domain, with the rest looked up from reference TRBV29-1 and TRBJ1-2, is SAVISQKPSRDICQRGTSLTIQCQVDSQVTMMFWYRQQPGQSLTLIATANQGSEATYESGFVIDKFPISRPNLTFSTLTVSNMSPEDSSIYLCSVAPRGAGYGYTFGSGTRLTVV.